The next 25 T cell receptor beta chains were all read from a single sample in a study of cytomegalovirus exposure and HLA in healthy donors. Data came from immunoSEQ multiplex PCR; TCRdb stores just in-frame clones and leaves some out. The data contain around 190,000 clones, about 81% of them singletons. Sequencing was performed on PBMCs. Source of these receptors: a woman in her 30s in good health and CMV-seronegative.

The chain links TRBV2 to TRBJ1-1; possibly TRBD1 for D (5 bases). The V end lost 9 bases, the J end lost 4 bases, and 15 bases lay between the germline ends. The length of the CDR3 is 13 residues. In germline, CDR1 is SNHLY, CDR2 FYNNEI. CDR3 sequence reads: CASQTQGSTEAFF. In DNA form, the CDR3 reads TGTGCCAGTCAGACTCAGGGAAGCACTGAAGCTTTCTTT.

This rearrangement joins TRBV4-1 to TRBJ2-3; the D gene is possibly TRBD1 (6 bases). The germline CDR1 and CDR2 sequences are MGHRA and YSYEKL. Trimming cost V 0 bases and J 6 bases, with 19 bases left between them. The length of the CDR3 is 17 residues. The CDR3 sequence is CASSQDIGRQGSDTQYF. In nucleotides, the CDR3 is TGCGCCAGCAGCCAAGATATCGGCAGGCAGGGGTCGGATACGCAGTATTTT.

CDR3 sequence: CASSEGRGAGGPRNEQFF. Here the CDR3 DNA reads TGCGCCAGCAGCGAAGGTCGAGGCGCGGGAGGGCCGAGAAATGAGCAGTTCTTC. This rearrangement joins TRBV5-1 to TRBJ2-1; TRBD2 agrees at 9 bases. CDR1 SGHRS and CDR2 YFSETQ come from the germline V gene. The CDR3 totals 18 residues. After removal of 4 bases from V and 7 bases from J, the junction contained 18 bases not matched to a gene.

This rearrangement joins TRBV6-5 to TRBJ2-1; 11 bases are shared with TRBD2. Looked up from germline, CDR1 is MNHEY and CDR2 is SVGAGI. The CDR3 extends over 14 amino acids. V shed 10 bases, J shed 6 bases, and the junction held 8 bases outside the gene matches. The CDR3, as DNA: TGTGCCACTCGCGGGACTAGCGGCTTCAATGAGCAGTTCTTC. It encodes CATRGTSGFNEQFF.

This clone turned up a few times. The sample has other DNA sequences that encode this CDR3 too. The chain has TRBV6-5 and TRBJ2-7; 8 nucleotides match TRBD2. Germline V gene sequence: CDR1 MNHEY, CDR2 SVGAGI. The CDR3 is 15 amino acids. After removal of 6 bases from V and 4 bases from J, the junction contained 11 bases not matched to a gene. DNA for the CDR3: TGTGCCAGCAGCTCAGGGGCGGGGGGTTCGTACGAGCAGTACTTC. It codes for CASSSGAGGSYEQYF.

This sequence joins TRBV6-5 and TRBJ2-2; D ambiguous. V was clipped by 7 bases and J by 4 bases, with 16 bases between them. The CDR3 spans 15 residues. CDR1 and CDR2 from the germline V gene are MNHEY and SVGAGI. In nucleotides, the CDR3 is TGTGCCAGCATGAGGAGCCCGGGTGGCACCGGGGAGCTGTTTTTT. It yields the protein CASMRSPGGTGELFF.

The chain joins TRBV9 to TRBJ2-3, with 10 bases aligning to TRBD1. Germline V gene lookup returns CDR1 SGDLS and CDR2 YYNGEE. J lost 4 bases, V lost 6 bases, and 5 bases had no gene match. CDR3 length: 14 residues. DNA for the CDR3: TGTGCCAGCACGGGGACAGGGGTAGCAGATACGCAGTATTTT. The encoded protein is CASTGTGVADTQYF.

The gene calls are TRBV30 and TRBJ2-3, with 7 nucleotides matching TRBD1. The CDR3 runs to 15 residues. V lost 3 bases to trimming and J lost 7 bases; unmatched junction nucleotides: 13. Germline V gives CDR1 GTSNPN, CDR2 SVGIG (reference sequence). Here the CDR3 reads CAWRATGTEGYTQYF. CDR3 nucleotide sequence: TGTGCCTGGAGGGCGACTGGGACAGAAGGCTATACGCAGTATTTT.

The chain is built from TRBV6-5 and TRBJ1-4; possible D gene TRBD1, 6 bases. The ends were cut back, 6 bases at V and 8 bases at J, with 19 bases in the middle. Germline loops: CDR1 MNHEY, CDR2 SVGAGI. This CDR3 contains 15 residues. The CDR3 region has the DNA TGTGCCAGCAGCTACCGGGGGGCTCCAGAAGAAAAACTGTTTTTT. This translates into CASSYRGAPEEKLFF.

DNA of the CDR3: TGTGCCAGCTCACCTCCTAGGAGCCCCTACGAGCAGTACTTC. Translating gives CASSPPRSPYEQYF. V gene TRBV18 combines with J gene TRBJ2-7; the D is unclear. V shed 3 bases and J shed 2 bases, with 11 bases lying between them. The CDR3 spans 14 residues. Germline values: CDR1 KGHSH, CDR2 LQKENI.

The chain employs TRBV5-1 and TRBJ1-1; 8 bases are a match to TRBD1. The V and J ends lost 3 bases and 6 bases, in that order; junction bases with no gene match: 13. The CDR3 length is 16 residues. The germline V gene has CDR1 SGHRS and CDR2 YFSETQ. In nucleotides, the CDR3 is TGCGCCAGCAGCTACGAAACAGGGGGTGGGAGCGCTGAAGCTTTCTTT. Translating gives CASSYETGGGSAEAFF. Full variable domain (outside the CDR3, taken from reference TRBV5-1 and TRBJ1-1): KAGVTQTPRYLIKTRGQQVTLSCSPISGHRSVSWYQQTPGQGLQFLFEYFSETQRNKGNFPGRFSGRQFSNSRSEMNVSTLELGDSALYLCASSYETGGGSAEAFFGQGTRLTVV.

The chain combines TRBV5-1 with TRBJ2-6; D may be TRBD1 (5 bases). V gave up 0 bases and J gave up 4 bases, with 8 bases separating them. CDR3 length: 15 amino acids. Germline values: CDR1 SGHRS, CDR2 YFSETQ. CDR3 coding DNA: TGCGCCAGCAGCTTGGAGGGGCCCGGGGCCAACGTCCTGACTTTC. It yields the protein CASSLEGPGANVLTF.

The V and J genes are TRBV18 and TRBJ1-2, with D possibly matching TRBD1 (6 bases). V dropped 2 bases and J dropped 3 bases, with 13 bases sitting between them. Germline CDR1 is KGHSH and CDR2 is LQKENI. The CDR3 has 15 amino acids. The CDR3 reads CASSPTGQLHYGYTF. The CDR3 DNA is TGTGCCAGCTCACCAACTGGACAGCTACACTATGGCTACACCTTC.

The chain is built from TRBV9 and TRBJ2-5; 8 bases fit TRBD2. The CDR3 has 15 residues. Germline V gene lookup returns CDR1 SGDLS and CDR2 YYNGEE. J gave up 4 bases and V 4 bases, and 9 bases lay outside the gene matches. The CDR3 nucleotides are TGTGCCAGCAGCTCCAGGATCGCGGGAGGAGAGACCCAGTACTTC. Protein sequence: CASSSRIAGGETQYF.

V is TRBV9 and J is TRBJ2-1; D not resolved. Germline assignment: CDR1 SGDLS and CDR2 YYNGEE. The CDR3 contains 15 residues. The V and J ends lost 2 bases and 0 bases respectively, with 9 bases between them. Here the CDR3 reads CASSVSASSYNEQFF. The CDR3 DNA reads TGTGCCAGCAGCGTGAGCGCGAGCTCCTACAATGAGCAGTTCTTC. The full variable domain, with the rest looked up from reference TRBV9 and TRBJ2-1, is DSGVTQTPKHLITATGQRVTLRCSPRSGDLSVYWYQQSLDQGLQFLIQYYNGEERAKGNILERFSAQQFPDLHSELNLSSLELGDSALYFCASSVSASSYNEQFFGPGTRLTVL.

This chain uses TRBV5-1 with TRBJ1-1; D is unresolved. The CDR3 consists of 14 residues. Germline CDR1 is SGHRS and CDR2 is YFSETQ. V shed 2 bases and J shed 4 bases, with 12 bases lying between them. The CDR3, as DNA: TGCGCCAGCAGCTTACTACATTGGTCCACTGAAGCTTTCTTT. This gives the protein CASSLLHWSTEAFF.

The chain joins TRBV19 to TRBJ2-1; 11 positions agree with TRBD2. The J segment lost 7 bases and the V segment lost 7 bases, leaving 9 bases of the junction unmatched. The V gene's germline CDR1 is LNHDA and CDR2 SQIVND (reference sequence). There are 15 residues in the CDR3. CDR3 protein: CASNGLAGGKNEQFF. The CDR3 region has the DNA TGTGCCAGTAACGGCCTAGCGGGAGGTAAGAATGAGCAGTTCTTC.

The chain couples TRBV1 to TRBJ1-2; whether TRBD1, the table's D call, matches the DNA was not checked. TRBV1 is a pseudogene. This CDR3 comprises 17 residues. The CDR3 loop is CTSSQDLVAGIIYGYTF. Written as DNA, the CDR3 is TGCACCAGCAGCCAAGATCTGGTTGCAGGGATTATCTATGGCTACACCTTC.

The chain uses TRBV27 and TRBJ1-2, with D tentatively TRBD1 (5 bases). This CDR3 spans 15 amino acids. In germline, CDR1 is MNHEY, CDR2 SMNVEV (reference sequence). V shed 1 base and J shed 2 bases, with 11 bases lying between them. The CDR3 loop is CASSLFPRGNYGYTF. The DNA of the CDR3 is TGTGCCAGCAGTTTATTCCCGCGGGGGAACTATGGCTACACCTTC.

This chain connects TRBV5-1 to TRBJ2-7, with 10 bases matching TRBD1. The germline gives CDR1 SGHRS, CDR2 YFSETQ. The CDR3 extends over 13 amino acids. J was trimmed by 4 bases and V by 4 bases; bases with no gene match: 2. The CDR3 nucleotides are TGCGCCAGCAGCGCGGGACAGGGGTACGAGCAGTACTTC. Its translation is CASSAGQGYEQYF.

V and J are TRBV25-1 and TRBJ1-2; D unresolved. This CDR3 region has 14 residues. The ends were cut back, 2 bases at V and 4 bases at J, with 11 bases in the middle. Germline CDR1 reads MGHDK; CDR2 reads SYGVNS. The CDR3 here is CASSEGGWAYGYTF. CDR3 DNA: TGTGCCAGCAGTGAAGGCGGGTGGGCCTATGGCTACACCTTC.

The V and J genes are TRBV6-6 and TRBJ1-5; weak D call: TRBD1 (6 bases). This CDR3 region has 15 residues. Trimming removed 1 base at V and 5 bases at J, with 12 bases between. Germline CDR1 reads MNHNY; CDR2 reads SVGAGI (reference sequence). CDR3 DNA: TGTGCCAGCAGTTACTGGCAGGGGAAGGATCAGCCCCAGCATTTT. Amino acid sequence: CASSYWQGKDQPQHF.

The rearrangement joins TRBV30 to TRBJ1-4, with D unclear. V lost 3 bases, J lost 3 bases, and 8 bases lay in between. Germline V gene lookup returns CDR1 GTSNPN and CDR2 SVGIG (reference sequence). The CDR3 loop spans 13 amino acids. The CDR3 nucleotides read TGTGCCTGGAGGAGGGCAGCTAATGAAAAACTGTTTTTT. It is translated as CAWRRAANEKLFF.

CDR3 sequence reads: CASTPGVTPTYNEQFF. Written as DNA, the CDR3 is TGCGCCAGCACCCCAGGGGTTACTCCTACCTACAATGAGCAGTTCTTC. This chain connects TRBV5-1 to TRBJ2-1, with D possibly matching TRBD1 (6 bases). The CDR3 extends over 16 amino acids. Germline assignment: CDR1 SGHRS and CDR2 YFSETQ. Trimming took off 6 bases at V and 2 bases at J, with 18 bases between the two ends. Full variable domain (rest looked up from reference TRBV5-1 and TRBJ2-1): KAGVTQTPRYLIKTRGQQVTLSCSPISGHRSVSWYQQTPGQGLQFLFEYFSETQRNKGNFPGRFSGRQFSNSRSEMNVSTLELGDSALYLCASTPGVTPTYNEQFFGPGTRLTVL.

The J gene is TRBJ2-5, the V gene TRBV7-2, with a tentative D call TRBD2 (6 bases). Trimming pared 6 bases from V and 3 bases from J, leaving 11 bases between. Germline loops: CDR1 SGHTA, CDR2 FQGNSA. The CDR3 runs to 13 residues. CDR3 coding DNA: TGTGCCAGCAGATCAGGGACTGAAGAGACCCAGTACTTC. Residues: CASRSGTEETQYF.